These 20 T cell receptor beta chains originate from one sample sequenced in a study of blood T cell repertoires in COVID-19. Using immunoSEQ multiplex PCR, the repertoire was profiled, and TCRdb retains in-frame clones only, with some absent. In the table there are 55,000 to 75,000 clones, under 90% of which are singletons. The material sequenced was peripheral blood. The receptors were sampled from a man aged 60-69 years with acute or convalescent COVID-19.

This sequence joins TRBV11-2 and TRBJ1-4, with no clear D. There are 14 residues in the CDR3. CDR1 and CDR2 (germline): SGHAT, FQNNGV. V gave up 0 bases and J gave up 3 bases, with 5 bases separating them. In DNA form, the CDR3 reads TGTGCCAGCAGCTTAGAGAGGGCTAATGAAAAACTGTTTTTT. Translating gives CASSLERANEKLFF.

This chain connects TRBV25-1 to TRBJ1-2; 7 nucleotides agree with TRBD1. The CDR3 extends over 16 amino acids. Germline assignment: CDR1 MGHDK and CDR2 SYGVNS. Unmatched junction bases numbered 7, after V lost 2 bases and J lost 1 base. CDR3 bases: TGTGCCAGCAGTGAAAAAACGACAGGGTATAACTATGGCTACACCTTC. This encodes CASSEKTTGYNYGYTF.

CDR3 sequence reads: CASSNWDNRVNTEAFF. The DNA for the CDR3 is TGTGCCAGCAGCAACTGGGACAATCGCGTGAACACTGAAGCTTTCTTT. This rearrangement joins TRBV21-1 to TRBJ1-1; no DNA check was done on the table's D call, TRBD1. TRBV21-1 is a pseudogene locus. This CDR3 has 16 amino acids.

On this clone itself: Other DNA variants within this sample encode the same CDR3. This sequence joins TRBV5-1 and TRBJ2-3, with TRBD1 matching over 7 bases. V trimming: 0 bases; J trimming: 0 bases; junction bases outside the gene matches: 1. Germline V gene sequence: CDR1 SGHRS, CDR2 YFSETQ. This CDR3 comprises 15 residues. As DNA, the CDR3 is TGCGCCAGCAGCTTGGGACAGGGCAGCACAGATACGCAGTATTTT. It specifies CASSLGQGSTDTQYF.

The CDR3 DNA reads as TGTGCCTGGACAGGGCGTCAGCCCCAGCATTTT. Protein sequence: CAWTGRQPQHF. The chain carries TRBV30 and TRBJ1-5; D possibly corresponds to TRBD1 (5 bases). V dropped 4 bases and J dropped 6 bases, with 7 bases sitting between them. Looked up from germline, CDR1 is GTSNPN and CDR2 is SVGIG (reference sequence). CDR3 length: 11 amino acids.

The rearrangement links TRBV10-2 to TRBJ1-1, with 8 bases lining up with TRBD1. The V gene's germline CDR1 is WSHSY and CDR2 SAAADI. V lost 6 bases and J lost 0; bases outside the gene matches: 0. This CDR3 region has 13 residues. The CDR3 nucleotides are TGCGCCAGCAGACAGGGGGTGAACACTGAAGCTTTCTTT. Protein: CASRQGVNTEAFF.

This chain joins TRBV27 and TRBJ2-7; 8 bases map to TRBD1. Germline V gene lookup returns CDR1 MNHEY and CDR2 SMNVEV (reference sequence). This CDR3 has 13 amino acids. The junction had 4 bases not matched to a gene; V was cut back by 8 bases and J by 1 base. The CDR3 protein is CASGQGRSYEQYF. DNA of the CDR3: TGTGCCAGCGGACAGGGTAGATCCTACGAGCAGTACTTC.

This clone came up once. CDR3 amino acids: CAWNTGEVKLFF. In DNA form, the CDR3 reads TGTGCCTGGAATACAGGGGAGGTTAAACTGTTTTTT. The chain has TRBV30 and TRBJ1-4; 7 nucleotides align to TRBD1. With 4 bases clipped from V and 11 bases from J, the junction kept 7 bases outside the gene matches. This CDR3 comprises 12 residues. Per the germline V gene, CDR1 is GTSNPN and CDR2 is SVGIG (reference sequence). The variable domain in full, with the rest retrieved from reference TRBV30 and TRBJ1-4, is SQTIHQWPATLVQPVGSPLSLECTVEGTSNPNLYWYRQAAGRGLQLLFYSVGIGQISSEVPQNLSASRPQDRQFILSSKKLLLSDSGFYLCAWNTGEVKLFFGSGTQLSVL.

This chain uses TRBV6-6 with TRBJ1-3; 7 bases align to TRBD1. Trimming at V came to 5 bases and at J to 4 bases, leaving 2 bases not matched to a gene. The germline gives CDR1 MNHNY, CDR2 SVGAGI (reference sequence). There are 13 residues in the CDR3. The CDR3: CASSGGQGNTIYF. CDR3 nucleotide sequence: TGTGCCAGCAGTGGGGGACAGGGAAACACCATATATTTT.

This chain joins TRBV5-1 and TRBJ1-3; D unclear. Germline assignment: CDR1 SGHRS and CDR2 YFSETQ. Trimming removed 4 bases at V and 8 bases at J, with 19 bases between. The CDR3 extends over 15 amino acids. CDR3 in amino acids: CASSPSDPRRDTIYF. In DNA form, the CDR3 reads TGCGCCAGCAGCCCCTCCGACCCGCGGCGTGACACCATATATTTT.

This sequence joins TRBV7-2 and TRBJ1-1, with unresolved D. The CDR3 covers 14 residues. Germline V gene lookup returns CDR1 SGHTA and CDR2 FQGNSA. The V and J ends lost 5 bases and 3 bases respectively, with 13 bases between them. Here the CDR3 reads CASSKPLRYTEAFF. The CDR3 nucleotides are TGTGCCAGCAGCAAGCCACTACGGTACACTGAAGCTTTCTTT. The complete variable domain, with remaining parts taken from reference TRBV7-2 and TRBJ1-1, reads GAGVSQSPSNKVTEKGKDVELRCDPISGHTALYWYRQSLGQGLEFLIYFQGNSAPDKSGLPSDRFSAERTGGSVSTLTIQRTQQEDSAVYLCASSKPLRYTEAFFGQGTRLTVV.

V usage is TRBV7-4 and J usage is TRBJ1-4; D remains ambiguous. The V gene lost 5 bases and the J gene lost 10 bases, with 20 bases spanning the gap. The CDR3 has 15 amino acids. Looked up from germline, CDR1 is SGHVT and CDR2 is SQSDAQ. The CDR3 reads CASSRSVGRTVKLFF. CDR3 sequence (DNA): TGTGCCAGCAGCCGGTCCGTGGGGAGAACAGTAAAACTGTTTTTT.

In DNA form, the CDR3 reads TGCGCCAGCAGCCAAGCCAACCTAGTACGGTCTGGCAATGAGCAGTTCTTC. Protein sequence: CASSQANLVRSGNEQFF. This chain connects TRBV4-1 to TRBJ2-1, with D unclear. V lost 1 base and J 6 bases, leaving 19 bases between the germline ends. Germline assignment: CDR1 MGHRA and CDR2 YSYEKL. The CDR3 totals 17 residues.

V usage is TRBV6-2 or TRBV6-3 and J usage is TRBJ2-6; D is possibly TRBD2 (6 bases). The CDR3 has 15 residues. The V gene's germline CDR1 is MNHEY and CDR2 SVGEGT. The V end lost 5 bases, the J end lost 0 bases, and 8 bases lay between the germline ends. The CDR3 DNA reads as TGTGCCAGCAGTGACGGGGGCTCTGGGGCCAACGTCCTGACTTTC. Its protein is CASSDGGSGANVLTF.

The chain joins TRBV9 to TRBJ2-7; 11 bases fit TRBD1. The trim removed 3 bases at V and 7 bases at J, leaving 6 bases unmatched. Germline V gene lookup returns CDR1 SGDLS and CDR2 YYNGEE. This CDR3 comprises 14 residues. CDR3 in DNA: TGTGCCAGCAGCGCCCCCGGGACAGGGGGAGAGCAGTACTTC. Protein product: CASSAPGTGGEQYF.

This rearrangement joins TRBV27 to TRBJ2-7, with D tentatively TRBD2 (7 bases). The CDR3 runs to 18 residues. The ends were cut back, 4 bases at V and 0 bases at J, with 22 bases in the middle. Germline V gives CDR1 MNHEY, CDR2 SMNVEV (reference sequence). CDR3 in DNA: TGTGCCAGCAGTTCTCCTCAATGGGAGGGGGTCTACTCCTACGAGCAGTACTTC. Its protein product is CASSSPQWEGVYSYEQYF.

This chain connects TRBV9 to TRBJ1-1; D is uncertain. V gave up 2 bases and J gave up 4 bases, with 12 bases separating them. CDR1 and CDR2 from the germline V gene are SGDLS and YYNGEE. The CDR3 length is 14 residues. Written as DNA, the CDR3 is TGTGCCAGCAGCGTGTCAGTTCTCAGCACTGAAGCTTTCTTT. Protein product: CASSVSVLSTEAFF. Based on the CDR3 plus reference TRBV9 and TRBJ1-1, the full variable domain is DSGVTQTPKHLITATGQRVTLRCSPRSGDLSVYWYQQSLDQGLQFLIQYYNGEERAKGNILERFSAQQFPDLHSELNLSSLELGDSALYFCASSVSVLSTEAFFGQGTRLTVV.

The table lists this clone with a count of one. V is TRBV2 and J is TRBJ2-1; the D gene is possibly TRBD1 (6 bases). The CDR3 has 13 amino acids. The V and J ends lost 7 bases and 5 bases respectively, with 12 bases between them. The germline gives CDR1 SNHLY, CDR2 FYNNEI. The CDR3 sequence is CASKADRNNEQFF. The CDR3 DNA reads TGTGCCAGCAAAGCGGACAGAAACAATGAGCAGTTCTTC.

V usage is TRBV12-5 and J usage is TRBJ2-7, with D unclear. The CDR3 length is 13 residues. The germline V gene encodes CDR1 LGHNT and CDR2 FRNRAP. The V end lost 7 bases, the J end lost 3 bases, and 13 bases lay between the germline ends. CDR3 sequence: CASAMGQFYEQYF. The CDR3 DNA sequence: TGTGCTAGTGCCATGGGCCAGTTCTACGAGCAGTACTTC.

The chain employs TRBV3-1 (or the pseudogene TRBV3-2) and TRBJ1-1; D might be TRBD1 (5 bases). The V gene's germline CDR1 is LGHDT and CDR2 YNNKEL (reference sequence). V shed 1 base and J shed 4 bases, with 10 bases lying between them. The CDR3 covers 14 residues. CDR3 protein: CASSQGDLGTEAFF. In DNA, the CDR3 is TGTGCCAGCAGCCAAGGGGACTTGGGCACTGAAGCTTTCTTT.